This T cell receptor (beta chain) emerged from a study of shared clonotypes between healthy human individuals. Broader study findings: Investigators collected only blood, and repertoires in tissues likely differ.

Deep-level running was used for the assay. Original processing notes: ImmunoSEQ output held junction-only sequences without quality scores, so filtering differed. The data were produced by immunoSEQ multiplex PCR, yet TCRdb's version contains in-frame clones alone and is incomplete. Clonal size and the V and J genes are those of that table, whereas D and trimming came from the DNA. The sample has more than 400,000 clones; about 78% are singletons. CDR3 length: 14 amino acids. With V trimmed by 5 bases and J by 2 bases, 4 bases remained unmatched. CDR1 MNHEY and CDR2 SVGAGI come from the germline V gene. As concerns this clone: Its antigen remains unidentified.

The specimen sequenced was PBMCs. The source is a woman aged 40 to 50 in good health. Some clones in this sample may be carry-over from other donors' samples. The rearrangement links TRBV6-5 to TRBJ2-3; 7 positions agree with TRBD1. The CDR3 sequence is CASSNRGLTDTQYF. The CDR3 DNA reads as TGTGCCAGCAGTAACAGGGGCCTCACAGATACGCAGTATTTT.